The 10 T cell receptor beta chains given below trace back to one sample, sequenced in a study of T cell responses to AZD1222 COVID-19 vaccine. TCRdb's copy holds only in-frame clones and misses some; the assay was immunoSEQ multiplex PCR. The repertoire has fewer than 120,000 clones, 70% to 90% of them found once; the top ten carry roughly 3%. This material consisted of peripheral blood, taken on day 0 of AZD1222 vaccination. The receptors originated from an adult in good health.

This rearrangement joins TRBV15 to TRBJ1-6; D ambiguous. Deletions cut 0 bases from V and 5 bases from J, with 8 bases between. The CDR3 length is 15 residues. Germline V lookup: CDR1 LNHNV, CDR2 YYDKDF (reference sequence). CDR3 bases: TGTGCCACCAGCAGAGAACGGGCCGATAATTCACCCCTCCACTTT. It translates to CATSRERADNSPLHF.

This chain links TRBV27 with TRBJ1-5; TRBD1 is a possible D gene (6 bases). The CDR3 contains 14 residues. V lost 2 bases, J lost 4 bases, and 9 bases lay in between. Germline CDR1 reads MNHEY; CDR2 reads SMNVEV (reference sequence). The CDR3: CASSLRQGNQPQHF. The DNA of the CDR3 is TGTGCCAGCAGTTTACGGCAGGGGAATCAGCCCCAGCATTTT.

The chain links TRBV30 to TRBJ1-6; the D gene is possibly TRBD1 (5 bases). Looked up from germline, CDR1 is GTSNPN and CDR2 is SVGIG (reference sequence). This CDR3 spans 16 amino acids. Trimming stripped 0 bases from V and 7 bases from J, with 16 bases between. The CDR3, as DNA: TGTGCCTGGAGTGTAGTGGGGGGTAGATGGAATTCACCCCTCCACTTT. This sequence encodes CAWSVVGGRWNSPLHF.

This clone was recorded a few times. This chain connects TRBV4-3 to TRBJ1-1; D gene ambiguous. V was trimmed by 4 bases and J by 1 base, leaving 7 bases between them. The CDR3 loop spans 13 amino acids. Germline loops: CDR1 LGHNA, CDR2 YSLEER. CDR3 bases: TGCGCCAGCAGCCTAGGGCCGAACACTGAAGCTTTCTTT. This sequence encodes CASSLGPNTEAFF.

A single count supports this clone. The chain combines TRBV5-1 with TRBJ2-7; D gene uncertain. From germline, CDR1 is SGHRS and CDR2 YFSETQ. V was pared by 3 bases and J by 0 bases, with 22 bases between. The CDR3 runs 18 residues. The CDR3 spells CASSSGRYPENPSYEQYF. CDR3 in DNA: TGCGCCAGCAGCTCGGGCCGGTACCCCGAAAACCCCTCCTACGAGCAGTACTTC.

With regard to this clone: One junction end disagrees with the germline gene, perhaps due to a read error. The CDR3 DNA reads TGTGCCAGCAGCCACAAGACCTCCGTCTTT. Protein sequence: CASSHKTSVF. V usage is TRBV2 and J usage is TRBJ1-1; D is ambiguous. This CDR3 contains 10 residues. The germline V gene has CDR1 SNHLY and CDR2 FYNNEI. Full variable domain (rest looked up from reference TRBV2 and TRBJ1-1): EPEVTQTPSHQVTQMGQEVILRCVPISNHLYFYWYRQILGQKVEFLVSFYNNEISEKSEIFDDQFSVERPDGSNFTLKIRSTKLEDSAMYFCASSHKTSVFGQGTRLTVV.

J is TRBJ2-1 and V is TRBV4-1; D possibly uses TRBD1 or TRBD2 (6 bases each). Between the trimmed V and J ends, which lost 0 bases and 7 bases, there was a span of 13 bases. The length of the CDR3 is 15 residues. Germline values: CDR1 MGHRA, CDR2 YSYEKL. CDR3 in DNA: TGCGCCAGCAGCCAAGATCGGGGGACATGGAATGAGCAGTTCTTC. Residues: CASSQDRGTWNEQFF.

The chain recombines TRBV7-2 with TRBJ1-1; D gene uncertain. With 1 base removed from V and 3 bases from J, the gap between germline ends came to 12 bases. This CDR3 contains 15 residues. Germline CDR1 is SGHTA and CDR2 is FQGNSA. The CDR3 DNA reads as TGTGCCAGCAGCTTAGAGCCGGCCCGGGACACTGAAGCTTTCTTT. It specifies CASSLEPARDTEAFF.

This clone has only one observation. The J gene is TRBJ2-5, the V gene TRBV19; no clear D gene. V was clipped by 4 bases and J by 5 bases, with 14 bases between them. The CDR3 runs to 14 residues. Looked up from germline, CDR1 is LNHDA and CDR2 is SQIVND (reference sequence). CDR3 sequence reads: CASSTGSLGETQYF. In nucleotides, the CDR3 is TGTGCCAGTAGTACCGGTTCCCTGGGGGAGACCCAGTACTTC.

Here the CDR3 DNA reads TGTGCCAGCAGCCGCGACCAGGCCGGGGAGCTGTTTTTT. Amino acid sequence: CASSRDQAGELFF. The chain is built from TRBV12-3 or TRBV12-4 and TRBJ2-2; no definite D call. This CDR3 contains 13 residues. Trimming shortened V by 6 bases and J by 6 bases, and 11 bases separated the two germline ends.